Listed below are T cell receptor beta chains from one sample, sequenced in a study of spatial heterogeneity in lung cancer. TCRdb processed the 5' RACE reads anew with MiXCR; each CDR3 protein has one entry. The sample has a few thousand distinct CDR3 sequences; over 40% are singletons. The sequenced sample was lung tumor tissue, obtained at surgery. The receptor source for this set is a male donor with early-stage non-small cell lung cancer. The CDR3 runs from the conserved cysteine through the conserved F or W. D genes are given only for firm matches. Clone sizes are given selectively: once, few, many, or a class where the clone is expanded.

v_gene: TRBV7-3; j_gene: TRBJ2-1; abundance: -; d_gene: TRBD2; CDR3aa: CASSPGLASDEQFF; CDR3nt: TGTGCCAGCAGCCCGGGACTAGCTTCGGATGAGCAGTTCTTC
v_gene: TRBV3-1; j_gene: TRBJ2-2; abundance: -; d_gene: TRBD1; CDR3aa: CASSQTSKRDRTFRELFF; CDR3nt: TGTGCCAGCAGCCAAACAAGCAAACGGGACAGGACCTTCAGGGAGCTGTTTTTT
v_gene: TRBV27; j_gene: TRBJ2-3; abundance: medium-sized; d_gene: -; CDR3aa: CASSPAGTPGDTQYF; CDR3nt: TGTGCCAGCAGTCCGGCCGGGACCCCAGGAGATACGCAGTATTTT
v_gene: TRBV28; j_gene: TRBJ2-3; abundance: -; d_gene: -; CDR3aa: CASSWSLTGTDTQYF; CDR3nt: TGTGCCAGCAGTTGGAGCTTAACCGGCACAGATACGCAGTATTTT
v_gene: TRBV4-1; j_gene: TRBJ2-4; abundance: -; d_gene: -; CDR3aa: CAGSQPRSGLAKNIQYF; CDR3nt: TGCGCCGGCAGCCAACCTCGTTCAGGGTTAGCCAAAAACATTCAGTACTTC
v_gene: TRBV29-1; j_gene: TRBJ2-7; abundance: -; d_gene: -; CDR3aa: CSVLPGTSYEQYF; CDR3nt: TGCAGCGTTCTGCCTGGTACCTCCTACGAGCAGTACTTC
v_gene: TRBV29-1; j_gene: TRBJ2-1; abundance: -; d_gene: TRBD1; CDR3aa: CSAATGGKQFF; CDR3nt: TGCAGCGCTGCGACAGGGGGCAAGCAGTTCTTC
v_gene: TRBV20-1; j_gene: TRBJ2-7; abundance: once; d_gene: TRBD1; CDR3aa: CSARDPGQGAREQYF; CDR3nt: TGCAGTGCTAGAGACCCGGGACAGGGGGCGCGGGAGCAGTACTTC
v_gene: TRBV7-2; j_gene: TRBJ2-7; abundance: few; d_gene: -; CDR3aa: CASSLTAYEQYF; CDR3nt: TGTGCCAGCAGCTTGACAGCCTACGAGCAGTACTTC
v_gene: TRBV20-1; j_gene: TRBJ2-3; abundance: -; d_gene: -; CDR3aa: CSARATDTDTQYF; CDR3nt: TGCAGTGCTAGGGCGACAGACACAGATACGCAGTATTTT
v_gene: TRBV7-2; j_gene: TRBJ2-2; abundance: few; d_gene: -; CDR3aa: CASSWDAANTGELFF; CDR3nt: TGTGCCAGCAGCTGGGACGCAGCGAACACCGGGGAGCTGTTTTTT
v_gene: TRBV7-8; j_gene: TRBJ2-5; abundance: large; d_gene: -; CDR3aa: CASSTRVETQYF; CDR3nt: TGTGCCAGCAGCACAAGGGTTGAGACCCAGTACTTC
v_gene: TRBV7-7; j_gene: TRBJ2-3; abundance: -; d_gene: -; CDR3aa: CASSLDGSADTQYF; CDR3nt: TGTGCTAGCAGCTTAGATGGGTCGGCAGATACGCAGTATTTT
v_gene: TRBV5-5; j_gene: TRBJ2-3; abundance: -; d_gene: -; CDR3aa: CASSIGGAGPTDTQYF; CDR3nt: TGTGCCAGCAGCATAGGGGGAGCGGGGCCTACAGATACGCAGTATTTT
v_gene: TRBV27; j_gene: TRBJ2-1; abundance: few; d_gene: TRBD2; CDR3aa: CASSLIRGGRNEQFF; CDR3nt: TGTGCCAGCAGTTTAATCCGGGGGGGCCGCAATGAGCAGTTCTTC
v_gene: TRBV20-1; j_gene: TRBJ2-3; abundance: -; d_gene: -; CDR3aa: CSASPTSTLGISTNTDTQYF; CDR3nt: TGCAGTGCTAGTCCTACGTCGACCCTGGGAATTTCCACGAACACAGATACGCAGTATTTT
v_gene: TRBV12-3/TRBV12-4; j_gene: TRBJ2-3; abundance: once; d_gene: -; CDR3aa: CASSPRSPEDTQYF; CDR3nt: TGTGCCAGCAGTCCGCGGTCTCCCGAAGATACGCAGTATTTT
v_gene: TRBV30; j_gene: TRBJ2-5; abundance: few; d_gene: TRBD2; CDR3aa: CAAWALAGGQETQYF; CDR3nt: TGTGCCGCTTGGGCACTAGCGGGGGGGCAGGAGACCCAGTACTTC
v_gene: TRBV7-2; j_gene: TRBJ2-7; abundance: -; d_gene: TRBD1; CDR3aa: CASSFTQGAKQYF; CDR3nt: TGTGCCAGCAGCTTTACACAGGGGGCGAAGCAGTACTTC
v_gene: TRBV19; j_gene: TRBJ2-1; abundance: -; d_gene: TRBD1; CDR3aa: CASRPTGQPPYNEQFF; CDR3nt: TGTGCCAGTAGACCGACGGGACAGCCGCCCTACAATGAGCAGTTCTTC
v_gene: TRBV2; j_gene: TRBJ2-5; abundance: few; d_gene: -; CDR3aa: CASSAAWGETQYF; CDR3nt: TGTGCCAGCAGTGCTGCCTGGGGAGAGACCCAGTACTTC
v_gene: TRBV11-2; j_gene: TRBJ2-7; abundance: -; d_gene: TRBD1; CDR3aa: CASSTHRGRGYEQHF; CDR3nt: TGTGCCAGCAGCACACACAGGGGGCGCGGGTACGAGCAGCACTTC
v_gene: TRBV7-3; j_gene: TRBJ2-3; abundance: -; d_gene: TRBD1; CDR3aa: CASSLGQGSDTQYF; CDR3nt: TGTGCCAGCAGCCTCGGACAGGGCTCTGATACGCAGTATTTT
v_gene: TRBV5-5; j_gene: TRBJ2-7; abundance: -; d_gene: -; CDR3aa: CASSFSGVLTYEQYF; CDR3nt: TGTGCCAGCAGCTTTTCAGGGGTTCTTACCTACGAGCAGTACTTC
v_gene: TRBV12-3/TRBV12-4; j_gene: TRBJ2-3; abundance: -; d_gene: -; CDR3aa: CASSPGGDTQYF; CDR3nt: TGTGCCAGCAGCCCTGGGGGAGATACGCAGTATTTT
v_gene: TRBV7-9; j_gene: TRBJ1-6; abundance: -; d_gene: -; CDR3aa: CASSFGENNSPLHF; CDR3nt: TGTGCCAGCAGCTTCGGGGAGAATAATTCACCCCTCCACTTT
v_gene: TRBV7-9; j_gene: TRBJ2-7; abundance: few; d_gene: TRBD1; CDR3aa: CASSLGQGAFEQYF; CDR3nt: TGTGCCAGCAGCTTGGGACAGGGGGCATTTGAGCAGTACTTC
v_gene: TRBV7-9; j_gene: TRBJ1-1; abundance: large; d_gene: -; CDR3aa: CASSSPYLDVAEAFF; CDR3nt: TGTGCCAGCAGCTCCCCGTATCTTGATGTGGCTGAAGCTTTCTTT
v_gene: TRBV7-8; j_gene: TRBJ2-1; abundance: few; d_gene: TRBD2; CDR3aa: CASSSPRERGGPNEQFF; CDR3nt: TGTGCCAGCAGCTCCCCACGGGAGCGGGGGGGCCCGAATGAGCAGTTCTTC
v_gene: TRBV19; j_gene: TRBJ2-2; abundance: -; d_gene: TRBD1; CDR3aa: CASSSPGTADRELFF; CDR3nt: TGTGCCAGTAGTAGCCCCGGGACAGCCGACCGGGAGCTGTTTTTT
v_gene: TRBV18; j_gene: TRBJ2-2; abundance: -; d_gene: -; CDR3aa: CASSHPSGTDNTGELFF; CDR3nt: TGTGCCAGCTCACACCCCTCCGGGACGGATAACACCGGGGAGCTGTTTTTT
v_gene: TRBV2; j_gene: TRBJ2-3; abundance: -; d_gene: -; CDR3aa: CASSEAGPADTQYF; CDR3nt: TGTGCCAGCAGTGAAGCGGGGCCCGCAGATACGCAGTATTTT
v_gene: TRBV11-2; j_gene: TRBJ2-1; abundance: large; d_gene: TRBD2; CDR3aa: CASSLDGTSDNEQFF; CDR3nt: TGTGCCAGCAGCTTAGATGGGACTAGTGACAATGAGCAGTTCTTC
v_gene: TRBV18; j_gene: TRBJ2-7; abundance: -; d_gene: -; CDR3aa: CASSPSVYEQYF; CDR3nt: TGTGCCAGCTCACCATCGGTCTACGAGCAGTACTTC
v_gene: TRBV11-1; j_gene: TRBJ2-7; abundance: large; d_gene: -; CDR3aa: CASSLTRDSYEQYF; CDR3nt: TGTGCCAGCAGCTTAACCAGGGATTCCTACGAGCAGTACTTC
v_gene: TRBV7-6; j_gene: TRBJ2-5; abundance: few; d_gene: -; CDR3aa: CASSRGRLRETQYF; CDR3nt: TGTGCCAGCAGCCGGGGACGACTTAGGGAGACCCAGTACTTC
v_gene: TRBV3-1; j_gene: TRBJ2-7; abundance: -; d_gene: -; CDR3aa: CASSPGSAYEQYF; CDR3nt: TGTGCCAGCAGCCCCGGATCGGCCTACGAGCAGTACTTC
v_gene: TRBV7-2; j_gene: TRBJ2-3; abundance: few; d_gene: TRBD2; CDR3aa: CASSFEKGLAGFYF; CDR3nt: TGTGCCAGCAGCTTCGAGAAAGGACTAGCGGGGTTTTATTTT
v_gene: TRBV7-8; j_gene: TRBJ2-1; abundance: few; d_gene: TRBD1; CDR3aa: CASSLWTGGGNEQFF; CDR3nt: TGTGCCAGCAGCTTATGGACAGGGGGCGGAAATGAGCAGTTCTTC
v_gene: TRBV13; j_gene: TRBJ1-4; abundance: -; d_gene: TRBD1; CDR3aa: CASSYSRDRGRKKLFF; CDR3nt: TGTGCCAGCAGCTACAGCCGGGACAGGGGGCGTAAAAAACTGTTTTTT
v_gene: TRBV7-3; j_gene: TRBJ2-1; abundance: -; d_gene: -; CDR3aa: CASSLQGQTYNEQFF; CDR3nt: TGTGCCAGCAGCTTACAGGGACAAACCTACAATGAGCAGTTCTTC
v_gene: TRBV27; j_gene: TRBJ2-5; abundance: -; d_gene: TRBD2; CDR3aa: CASSLGRGQETQYF; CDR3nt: TGTGCCAGCAGTTTAGGGCGGGGGCAAGAGACCCAGTACTTC
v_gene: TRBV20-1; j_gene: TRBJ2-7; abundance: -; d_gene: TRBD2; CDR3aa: CSAADWAGVSSYEQYF; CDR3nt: TGCAGTGCTGCAGACTGGGCGGGGGTAAGCTCCTACGAGCAGTACTTC
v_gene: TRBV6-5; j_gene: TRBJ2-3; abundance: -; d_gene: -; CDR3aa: CASSSGTLGSDTQYF; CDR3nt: TGTGCCAGCAGTTCCGGGACTCTCGGCTCGGATACGCAGTATTTT
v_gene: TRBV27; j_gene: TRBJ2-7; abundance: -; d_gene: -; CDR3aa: CASTLDGSSYEQYF; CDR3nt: TGTGCCAGCACGTTGGACGGCAGCTCCTACGAGCAGTACTTC
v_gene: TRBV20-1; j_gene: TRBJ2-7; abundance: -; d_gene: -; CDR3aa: CSARTYIGYEQYF; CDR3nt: TGCAGTGCTAGAACGTATATCGGGTACGAGCAGTACTTC
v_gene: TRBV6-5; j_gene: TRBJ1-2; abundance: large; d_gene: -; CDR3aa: CASSSTLPGGLYGYTF; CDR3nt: TGTGCCAGCAGTTCTACCCTACCGGGCGGCTTATATGGCTACACCTTC
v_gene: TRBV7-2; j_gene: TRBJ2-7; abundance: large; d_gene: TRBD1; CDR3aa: CASSFNPGTGSEQYF; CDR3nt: TGTGCCAGCAGCTTCAATCCCGGGACAGGATCCGAGCAGTACTTC
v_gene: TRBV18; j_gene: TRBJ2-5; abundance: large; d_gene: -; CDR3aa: CASGPSARGTRAQYF; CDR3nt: TGTGCCAGCGGTCCCTCGGCCAGGGGGACTAGGGCCCAGTACTTC
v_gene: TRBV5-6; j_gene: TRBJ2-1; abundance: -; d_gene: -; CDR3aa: CASRLLREQFF; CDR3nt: TGTGCCAGCAGACTACTTCGGGAGCAGTTCTTC
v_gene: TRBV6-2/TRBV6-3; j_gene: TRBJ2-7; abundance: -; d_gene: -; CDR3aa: CASSYLTGTYEQYF; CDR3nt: TGTGCCAGCAGTTACCTTACGGGGACCTACGAGCAGTACTTC
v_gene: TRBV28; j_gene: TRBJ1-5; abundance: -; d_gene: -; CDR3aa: CASTPPRGVQHF; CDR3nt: TGTGCCAGCACACCACCAAGGGGAGTCCAGCATTTT
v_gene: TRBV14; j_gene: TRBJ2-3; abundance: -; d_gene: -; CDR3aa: CASSHQAQVTGTDTQYF; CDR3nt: TGTGCCAGCAGCCACCAGGCTCAGGTTACAGGCACAGATACGCAGTATTTT